This T cell receptor beta chain was identified in a study of shared clonotypes between healthy human individuals. Findings and caveats of the study: With a handful of donors compared, approximately 5.5% of naive CD4 clonotypes were shared.

Germline V gene data show CDR1 as LNHDA and CDR2 as SQIVND (reference sequence). The CDR3 is 14 residues long. V lost 1 base, J lost 2 bases, and 9 bases lay in between. Running of the assay took place at deep level. The authors split each subset's genomic DNA evenly across several immunoSEQ plates. Here immunoSEQ multiplex PCR was the method, and the copy in TCRdb shows in-frame clones only, minus some. Of roughly 2,000,000 clones listed, approximately 94% are singletons. Regarding this clone: The target antigen is unknown. Other DNA sequences within the sample encode an identical CDR3.

The naive CD8 subset, CD45RO-negative cells positively selected for CCR7, excluded terminally differentiated effector memory CD45RA+ cells. Sequencing was done on a sample of naive CD8+ T cells sorted from blood. The receptor was derived from a young man in good health. The V and J genes are TRBV19 and TRBJ2-7; no definite D call. CDR3 sequence: CASSIGGSPYEQYF. The CDR3 DNA sequence: TGTGCCAGTAGTATAGGAGGCAGCCCCTACGAGCAGTACTTC.